This T cell receptor beta chain was recorded in a study of response to subunit inactivated influenza vaccine. From germline, CDR1 is SGHRS and CDR2 YFSETQ. The CDR3 runs 13 residues. Trimming removed 5 bases from V and 4 bases from J, with 12 bases in between. One entry per CDR3 protein results from TCRdb running MiXCR on the RT-PCR reads. The sample lists some 600,000 distinct CDR3 sequences, less than 15% seen once, with about 7.4% in the top ten. The starting material was PBMCs from blood, obtained 14 to 15 days before vaccination. This TCR came from a man in his fifties who received an inactivated influenza vaccine. The J gene is TRBJ2-5, the V gene TRBV5-1, with D uncertain. The CDR3 sequence is CASSFTPPETQYF. CDR3 DNA: TGCGCCAGCAGTTTTACCCCGCCAGAGACCCAGTACTTC. Combining the CDR3 with reference TRBV5-1 and TRBJ2-5 gives the whole variable domain KAGVTQTPRYLIKTRGQQVTLSCSPISGHRSVSWYQQTPGQGLQFLFEYFSETQRNKGNFPGRFSGRQFSNSRSEMNVSTLELGDSALYLCASSFTPPETQYFGPGTRLLVL.